This T cell receptor beta chain stems from a study of sequential checkpoint blockade in melanoma. At the level of the study: Randomization was 1:1 between first-line nivolumab→ipilimumab and ipilimumab→nivolumab. Broader study findings: Patients with week-13 increases in T-cell fraction and clonality benefited about 30 times more often.

The CDR3 covers 13 residues. The germline V gene has CDR1 KGHSH and CDR2 LQKENI. The ends were cut back, 2 bases at V and 6 bases at J, with 8 bases in the middle. The table came from immunoSEQ multiplex PCR; TCRdb's copy has only in-frame clones and leaves some out. The sample records 9,900 or so clones, approximately 30% being singletons. Treatment specified: randomized to nivolumab then ipilimumab (arm A) or the reverse (arm B). Notes on this clone: The antigen is not known.

The sequencing here drew on tumor tissue (inferred from file names), taken from a patient given nivolumab and ipilimumab in sequence. The receptor comes from a human donor with melanoma. The chain employs TRBV18 and TRBJ2-1; tentative D call: TRBD2 (5 bases). The CDR3 protein is CASSPNGVNEQFF. In DNA, the CDR3 is TGTGCCAGCTCACCAAACGGGGTCAATGAGCAGTTCTTC. Full variable domain (rest looked up from reference TRBV18 and TRBJ2-1): NAGVMQNPRHLVRRRGQEARLRCSPMKGHSHVYWYRQLPEEGLKFMVYLQKENIIDESGMPKERFSAEFPKEGPSILRIQQVVRGDSAAYFCASSPNGVNEQFFGPGTRLTVL.